Presented here are 2 T cell receptor beta chains from one specimen sequenced in a study of post-analysis software for immune sequencing data. Whole-study results and caveats: Compared with controls, patients had more of five TRBV segments, including TRBV5-6, TRBV5-1 and TRBV20-1.

These receptors lack a known antigen. Sequencing libraries made from TCR beta cDNA carried unique molecular identifiers. TCRdb redid the calling of the PCR reads with MiXCR, one entry per CDR3 protein. Of roughly 670,000 distinct CDR3 sequences in the sample, 59% were seen once. Sequenced: blood. These receptors came from a girl aged 2-10 years with multiple sclerosis.

This clonotype has more than one count but fewer than ten. This rearrangement joins TRBV5-6 to TRBJ1-4; D unresolved. The germline CDR1 and CDR2 sequences are SGHDT and YYEEEE. Trimming pared 0 bases from V and 8 bases from J, leaving 2 bases between. There are 11 residues in the CDR3. CDR3: CASSLEEKLFF. For the CDR3, the DNA is TGTGCCAGCAGCTTGGAGGAAAAACTGTTTTTT.

V usage is TRBV6-4 and J usage is TRBJ2-3; no reliable D call. Germline V gives CDR1 MRHNA, CDR2 SNTAGT. The CDR3 length is 13 residues. V was trimmed by 4 bases and J by 1 base, leaving 6 bases between them. CDR3 DNA: TGTGCCAGCAGTGTGGCCCGCACAGATACGCAGTATTTT. This encodes CASSVARTDTQYF.